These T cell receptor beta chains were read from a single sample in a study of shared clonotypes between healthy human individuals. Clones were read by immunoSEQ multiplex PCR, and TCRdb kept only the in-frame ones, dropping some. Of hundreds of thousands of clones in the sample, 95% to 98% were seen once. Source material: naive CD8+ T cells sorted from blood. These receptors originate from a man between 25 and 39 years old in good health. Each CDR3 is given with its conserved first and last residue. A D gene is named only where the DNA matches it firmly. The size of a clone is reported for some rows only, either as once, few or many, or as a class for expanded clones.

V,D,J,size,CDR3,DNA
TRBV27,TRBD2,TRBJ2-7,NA,CASTNPGLAETYEQYF,TGTGCCAGCACCAACCCGGGACTAGCGGAAACCTACGAGCAGTACTTC
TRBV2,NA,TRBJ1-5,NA,CASSDSTSSNQPQHF,TGTGCCAGCAGTGATAGCACCTCTAGCAATCAGCCCCAGCATTTT
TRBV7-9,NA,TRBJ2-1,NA,CALTNEQFF,TGTGCCCTTACCAATGAGCAGTTCTTC
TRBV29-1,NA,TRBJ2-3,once,CSVVGGPTDTQYF,TGCAGCGTTGTCGGGGGGCCGACAGATACGCAGTATTTT
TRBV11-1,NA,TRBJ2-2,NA,CASSAGVSWLNTGELFF,TGTGCCAGCAGCGCAGGGGTCTCATGGTTGAACACCGGGGAGCTGTTTTTT
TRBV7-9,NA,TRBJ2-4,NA,CASSPRVKNIQYF,TGTGCCAGCAGCCCGAGGGTCAAAAACATTCAGTACTTC
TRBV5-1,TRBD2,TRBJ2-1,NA,CASSLVTAGSVNEQFF,TGCGCCAGCAGCTTGGTTACAGCGGGAAGTGTAAATGAGCAGTTCTTC
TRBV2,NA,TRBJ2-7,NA,CASRGRDTIF,TGTGCCAGCAGAGGGCGGGACACGATCTTC
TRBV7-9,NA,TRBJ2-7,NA,CASSEATGTLYEQYF,TGTGCCAGCAGCGAAGCAACAGGCACTTTGTACGAGCAGTACTTC
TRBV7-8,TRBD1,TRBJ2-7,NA,CASSLEKGTEPYSYEQYF,TGTGCCAGCAGCTTAGAAAAGGGGACAGAACCTTATTCCTACGAGCAGTACTTC
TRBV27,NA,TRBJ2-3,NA,CASSFAGAWNTQYF,TGTGCCAGCAGTTTCGCGGGGGCCTGGAATACGCAGTATTTT
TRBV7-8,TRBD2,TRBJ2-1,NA,CASSLTASGSQNEQFF,TGTGCCAGCAGCTTAACGGCTAGCGGGAGCCAGAATGAGCAGTTCTTC
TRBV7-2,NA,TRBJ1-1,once,CASSFSGGGKDNTEAFF,TGTGCCAGCAGCTTCTCCGGGGGCGGCAAGGATAACACTGAAGCTTTCTTT
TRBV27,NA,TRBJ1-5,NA,CASSLSSRGAYQPQHF,TGTGCCAGCAGTTTATCCTCCCGGGGGGCTTATCAGCCCCAGCATTTT
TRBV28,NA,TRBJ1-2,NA,CASSSGRGYGYTF,TGTGCCAGCAGTAGCGGACGGGGCTATGGCTACACCTTC
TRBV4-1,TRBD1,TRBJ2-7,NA,CASSQLTGVDEQYF,TGCGCCAGCAGCCAATTGACAGGGGTGGACGAGCAGTACTTC